One sample yielded the 2 T cell receptor beta chains listed below, sequenced in a study of shared clonotypes between healthy human individuals. Method: immunoSEQ multiplex PCR; TCRdb's copy keeps in-frame clones and lacks some. Of approximately 2.3 million clones in the sample, 93% were seen once. The sequenced sample consisted of naive CD4+ T cells from PBMCs. The sample's subset: CD45RA+ positively selected. The receptor source for this set is a man younger than 30 in good health. Some clones in this sample may be carry-over from other donors' samples.

Comment on this clone: Other DNA sequences from this sample encode an identical CDR3 as well. The chain employs TRBV6-5 and TRBJ1-3; 7 bases are shared with TRBD1. The trim removed 4 bases at V and 2 bases at J, leaving 2 bases unmatched. In germline, CDR1 is MNHEY, CDR2 SVGAGI. This CDR3 has 14 residues. The DNA for the CDR3 is TGTGCCAGCAGTTCTACAGGGGCTGGAAACACCATATATTTT. Its protein product is CASSSTGAGNTIYF.

The chain carries TRBV5-8 and TRBJ2-1, with 7 bases matching TRBD2. The CDR3 spans 17 residues. V shed 2 bases and J 0 bases; nucleotides not matched to a gene: 8. Per the germline V gene, CDR1 is SGHTS and CDR2 is YDEGEE. The chain's CDR3 is CASSLGTTTSSYNEQFF. The CDR3 DNA is TGTGCCAGCAGCTTAGGGACTACAACGAGCTCCTACAATGAGCAGTTCTTC.